The 9 T cell receptor beta chains in this list originate from one sample, sequenced in a study of blood T cell repertoires in COVID-19. The method was immunoSEQ multiplex PCR; TCRdb's version includes in-frame clones alone and lacks a portion of them. The table shows about 66,000 clones, with about 86% occurring only once. Input material: peripheral blood. All receptors derive from a man aged 45-60 years with active COVID-19.

The chain combines TRBV11-2 with TRBJ2-7; 12 bases align to TRBD2. The V gene end was trimmed by 6 bases and the J gene end by 3 bases; junction bases not matched to a gene: 6. CDR1 and CDR2 from the germline V gene are SGHAT and FQNNGV. This CDR3 comprises 15 residues. DNA of the CDR3: TGTGCCAGCAGTTTCGGACTAGCGGGGATCTACGAGCAGTACTTC. Translation: CASSFGLAGIYEQYF. Filled out from reference TRBV11-2 and TRBJ2-7, the complete variable domain reads EAGVAQSPRYKIIEKRQSVAFWCNPISGHATLYWYQQILGQGPKLLIQFQNNGVVDDSQLPKDRFSAERLKGVDSTLKIQPAKLEDSAVYLCASSFGLAGIYEQYFGPGTRLTVT.

The rearrangement uses TRBV6-6 and TRBJ1-2; 7 nucleotides align to TRBD1. The V segment lost 4 bases and the J segment 5 bases; nucleotides outside the gene matches: 4. The germline CDR1 and CDR2 sequences are MNHNY and SVGAGI (reference sequence). CDR3 length equals 13 residues. The CDR3 is CASSSQGLYGYTF. The CDR3, as DNA: TGTGCCAGCAGTTCACAGGGGTTATATGGCTACACCTTC.

This chain joins TRBV28 and TRBJ2-6; D remains unclear. Germline V gene lookup returns CDR1 MDHEN and CDR2 SYDVKM. V was pared by 5 bases and J by 5 bases, with 13 bases between. The CDR3 contains 15 residues. Here the CDR3 reads CASSHSSNRANVLTF. CDR3 DNA sequence: TGTGCCAGCAGTCACAGTTCGAATCGGGCCAACGTCCTGACTTTC.

The chain carries TRBV4-2 and TRBJ2-2; 8 positions agree with TRBD2. Germline assignment: CDR1 LGHNA and CDR2 YNFKEQ. The CDR3 is 17 amino acids. V shed 0 bases, J shed 3 bases, and the junction held 6 bases outside the gene matches. The CDR3 DNA is TGTGCCAGCAGCCAAGAGGTCGGGGGGGCTTACACCGGGGAGCTGTTTTTT. It specifies CASSQEVGGAYTGELFF.

This chain's CDR3 is CASSLVVGPAYEQYF. The CDR3 region has the DNA TGTGCCAGCAGCCTGGTTGTGGGGCCCGCCTACGAGCAGTACTTC. The chain is built from TRBV5-6 and TRBJ2-7, with TRBD1 as a possible D gene (5 bases). The germline V gene encodes CDR1 SGHDT and CDR2 YYEEEE. The V end was cut by 4 bases, the J end by 2 bases, with 16 bases between. The CDR3 has 15 residues.

This clone showed up just a few times. The chain recombines TRBV5-1 with TRBJ2-7; no clear D gene. Trimming left V 0 bases short and J 2 bases short, with 12 bases between. The CDR3 contains 15 residues. Per germline, CDR1 SGHRS and CDR2 YFSETQ. CDR3 loop: CASSLGGGSTYEQYF. In DNA, the CDR3 is TGCGCCAGCAGCTTGGGTGGCGGTTCAACCTACGAGCAGTACTTC.

The CDR3: CSVDARGQGFLPGYTF. CDR3 sequence (DNA): TGCAGCGTTGACGCGCGGGGACAGGGCTTTCTCCCTGGCTACACCTTC. V is TRBV29-1 and J is TRBJ1-2, with 9 bases lining up with TRBD1. J gave up 7 bases and V 3 bases, and 15 bases lay outside the gene matches. Germline V gene lookup returns CDR1 SQVTM and CDR2 ANQGSEA. CDR3 length: 16 residues.

V gene TRBV18 combines with J gene TRBJ2-2, with 10 positions matching TRBD2. Trimming removed 3 bases from V and 5 bases from J; junction bases left unmatched: 6. The CDR3 sequence is 16 residues long. Germline CDR1 is KGHSH and CDR2 is LQKENI. The CDR3 is CASSPLAGARTGELFF. The CDR3 region has the DNA TGTGCCAGCTCACCCCTAGCGGGAGCACGGACCGGGGAGCTGTTTTTT.

The rearrangement uses TRBV7-8 and TRBJ1-3; tentative D call: TRBD1 (6 bases). V gave up 1 base and J gave up 9 bases, with 10 bases separating them. Looked up from germline, CDR1 is SGHVS and CDR2 is FQNEAQ. The CDR3 is made up of 13 amino acids. The CDR3 coding sequence is TGTGCCAGCAGCTTAGGGACAGTGGGCACCATATATTTT. Protein product: CASSLGTVGTIYF.